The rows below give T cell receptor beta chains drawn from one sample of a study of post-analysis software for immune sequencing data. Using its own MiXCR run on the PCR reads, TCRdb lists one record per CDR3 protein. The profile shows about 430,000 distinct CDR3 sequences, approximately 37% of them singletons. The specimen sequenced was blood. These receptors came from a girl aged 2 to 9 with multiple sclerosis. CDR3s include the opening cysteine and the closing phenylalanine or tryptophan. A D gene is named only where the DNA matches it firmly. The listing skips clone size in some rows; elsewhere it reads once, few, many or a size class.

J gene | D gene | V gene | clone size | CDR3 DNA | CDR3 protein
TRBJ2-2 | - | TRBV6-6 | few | TGTGCCAGCAGTTACTCTTATGGCGAGGGGCGGACCGGGGAGCTGTTTTTT | CASSYSYGEGRTGELFF
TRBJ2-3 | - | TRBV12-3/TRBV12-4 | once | TGTGCCAGCAGTTTCGGCACCTCGACCACAGATACGCAGTATTTT | CASSFGTSTTDTQYF
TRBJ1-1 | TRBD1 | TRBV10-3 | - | TGTGCCATCAGTCGGACAGGGGGGAACACTGAAGCTTTCTTT | CAISRTGGNTEAFF
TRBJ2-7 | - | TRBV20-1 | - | TGCAGTGCTAGTAGGGTCAGTGGCTACGAGCAGTACTTC | CSASRVSGYEQYF
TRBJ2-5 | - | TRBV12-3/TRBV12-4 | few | TGTGCCAGCAGTTTAACAGGCAGCCAAGAGACCCAGTACTTC | CASSLTGSQETQYF
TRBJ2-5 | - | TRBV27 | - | TGTGCCAGCAGTTTAAGGAGAGGGAGGGAGACCCAGTACTTC | CASSLRRGRETQYF
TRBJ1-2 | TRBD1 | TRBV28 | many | TGTGCCAGCACACCGTGGGACAGCTCAACCTCCTCTAACTATGGCTACACCTTC | CASTPWDSSTSSNYGYTF
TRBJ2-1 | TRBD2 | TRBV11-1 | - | TGTGCCAGCAGCTTGACGTGGACTAGCGGGGTTAGTGAGCAGTTCTTC | CASSLTWTSGVSEQFF
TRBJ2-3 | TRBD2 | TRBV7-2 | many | TGTGCCAGCAGCTTATCCGGGAGGGCAGATACGCAGTATTTT | CASSLSGRADTQYF
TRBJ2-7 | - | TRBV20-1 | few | TGCAGTGCTAGAGATGGAACTTCCGAGGGGGGACACGAGCAGTACTTC | CSARDGTSEGGHEQYF
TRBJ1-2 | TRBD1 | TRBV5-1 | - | TGCGCCAGCAGCTTCCCCGGGACAGGGACTGGCTACACCTTC | CASSFPGTGTGYTF
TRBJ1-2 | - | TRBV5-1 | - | TGCGCCAGCAGCCCCGAGTGGGCAGAGAACTATGGCTACACCTTC | CASSPEWAENYGYTF
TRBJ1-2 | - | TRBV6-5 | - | TGTGCCAGCAGGCGGGGTGGGGATGGCTACACCTTC | CASRRGGDGYTF
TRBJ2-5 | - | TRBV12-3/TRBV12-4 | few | TGTGCCAGCGCCCCGGGGGCGAGTTTTGAGACCCAGTACTTC | CASAPGASFETQYF
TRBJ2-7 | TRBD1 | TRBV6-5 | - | TGTGCCAGCAGACAGGACAGGAACGAGCAGTACTTC | CASRQDRNEQYF
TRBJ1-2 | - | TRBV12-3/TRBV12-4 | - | TGTGCCAGCAGTCCCACGACCTATGGCTACACCTTC | CASSPTTYGYTF
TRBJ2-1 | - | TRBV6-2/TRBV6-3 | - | TGTGCCAGCAGGTCTTGGGGGGTCTCCTACAATGAGCAGTTCTTC | CASRSWGVSYNEQFF
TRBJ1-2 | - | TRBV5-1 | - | TGCGCCAGCAGCTCTGAAGCGTCTGGCTACACCTTC | CASSSEASGYTF
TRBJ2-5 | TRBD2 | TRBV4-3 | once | TGCGCCAGCAGCCAAACGACTAGCGGGAGTGTATATGAGGCCCAGTACTTC | CASSQTTSGSVYEAQYF
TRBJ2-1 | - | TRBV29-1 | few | TGCAGCGCGTACTACAACAATGAGCAGTTCTTC | CSAYYNNEQFF
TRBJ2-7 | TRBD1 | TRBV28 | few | TGTGTGACAGGGGCTATCTCCTACGAGCAGTACTTC | CVTGAISYEQYF
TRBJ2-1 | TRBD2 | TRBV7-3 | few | TGTGCCAGCAGCTTATCAAGGACTAGCAATGAGCAGTTCTTC | CASSLSRTSNEQFF
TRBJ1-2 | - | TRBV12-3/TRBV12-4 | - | TGTGCCAACAGTTTCCCAGGACATGGCTACACCTTC | CANSFPGHGYTF
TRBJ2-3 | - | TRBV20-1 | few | TGCAGTGCTAGGGTGTCGGGGCAAACAGATACGCAGTATTTT | CSARVSGQTDTQYF
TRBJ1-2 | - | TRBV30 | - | TGTGCCTGGAGTGAGGGCAGCTATGGCTACACCTTC | CAWSEGSYGYTF
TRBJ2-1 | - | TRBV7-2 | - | TGTGCCAGCAGCCGACCCGGGGCTAGAAGTCTGAATGAGCAGTTCTTC | CASSRPGARSLNEQFF
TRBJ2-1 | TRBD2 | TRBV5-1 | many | TGCGCCAGCAGCTCGGTGGGGAGCGGGAGGAATGAGCAGTTCTTC | CASSSVGSGRNEQFF
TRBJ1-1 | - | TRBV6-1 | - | TGTGCCAGCAGTGAACAGCAGTTGAACACTGAAGCTTTCTTT | CASSEQQLNTEAFF
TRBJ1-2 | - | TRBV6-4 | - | TGTGCCAGCAGTGAATTTGCAGGGGCCCCGTCGGGCGACTATGGCTACACCTTC | CASSEFAGAPSGDYGYTF
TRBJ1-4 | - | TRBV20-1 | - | TGCAGTGCGTCTGGACGAGTCGAAAAACTGTTTTTT | CSASGRVEKLFF
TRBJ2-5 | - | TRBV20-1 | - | TGCAGGGCTAGAGTTAGTTGGAGTAGCGGCCAAGAGACCCAGTACTTC | CRARVSWSSGQETQYF
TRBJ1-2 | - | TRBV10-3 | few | TGTGCCATCAGTGATGGGGGAAGGGGCTACACCTTC | CAISDGGRGYTF
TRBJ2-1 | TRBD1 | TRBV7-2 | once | TGTGCCAGCAGCCGGAAGGACAGGGAGCAGTTCTTC | CASSRKDREQFF
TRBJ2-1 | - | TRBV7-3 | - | TGTGCCAGCAGCTTACAGGGTCAGAGCTCCTACAATGAGCAGTTCTTC | CASSLQGQSSYNEQFF
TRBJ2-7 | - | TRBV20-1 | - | TGCAGTGCTAGAGATCCCACGATGGCCTACGAGCAGTACTTC | CSARDPTMAYEQYF
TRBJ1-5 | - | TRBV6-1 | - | TGTGCCAGCAGTGGGGGCCTCGAGGGAGGGCAGCCCCAGCATTTT | CASSGGLEGGQPQHF
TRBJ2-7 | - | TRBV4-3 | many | TGCGCCAGCAGCCAAGGGAAGACAGCCCCCTACGAGCAGTACTTC | CASSQGKTAPYEQYF
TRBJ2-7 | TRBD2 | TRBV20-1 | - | TGCAGTGCCAGAGCGACTAGCGGGACCGGCAGCGAGCAGTACTTC | CSARATSGTGSEQYF
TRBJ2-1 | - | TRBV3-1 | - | TGTGCCAGCAGCCAAGAAGGCAGGGGGGATGAGCAGTTCTTC | CASSQEGRGDEQFF
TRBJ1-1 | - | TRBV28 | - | TGTGCCAGCAGTCCCCTAAGGCGGAACACTGAAGCTTTCTTT | CASSPLRRNTEAFF
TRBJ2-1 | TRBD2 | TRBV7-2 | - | TGTGCCAGCAGCAATGGGACTAGCGGGAGCTACAATGAGCAGTTCTTC | CASSNGTSGSYNEQFF
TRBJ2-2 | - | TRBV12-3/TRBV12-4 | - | TGTGCCAGCAGTTTTGGGGTGGTAACCGGGGAGCTGTTTTTT | CASSFGVVTGELFF
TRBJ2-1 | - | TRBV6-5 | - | TGTGCCAGCAGTTCTTTGTTACCACCACCCCGAGAGCAGTTCTTC | CASSSLLPPPREQFF
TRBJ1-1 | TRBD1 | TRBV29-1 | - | TGCAGCGCGGACAGGGGGCATAACACTGAAGCTTTCTTT | CSADRGHNTEAFF
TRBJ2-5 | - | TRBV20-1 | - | TGCAGTACTAGTCAGGGGCCAGGGGTGCAGTACTTC | CSTSQGPGVQYF
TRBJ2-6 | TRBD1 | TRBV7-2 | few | TGTGCCAGCAGCTTAGACCTACAGGGGGCGTCTGGGGCCAACGTCCTGACTTTC | CASSLDLQGASGANVLTF
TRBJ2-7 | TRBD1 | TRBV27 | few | TGTGCCAGCAGTTCGGGACAGTACTACGAGCAGTACTTC | CASSSGQYYEQYF
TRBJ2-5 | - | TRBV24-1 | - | TGTGCCACCAGTGATTTTAGCATAGAGACCCAGTACTTC | CATSDFSIETQYF
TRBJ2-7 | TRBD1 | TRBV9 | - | TGTGCCAGTGGGACAGGGGCCAACGAGCAGTACTTC | CASGTGANEQYF